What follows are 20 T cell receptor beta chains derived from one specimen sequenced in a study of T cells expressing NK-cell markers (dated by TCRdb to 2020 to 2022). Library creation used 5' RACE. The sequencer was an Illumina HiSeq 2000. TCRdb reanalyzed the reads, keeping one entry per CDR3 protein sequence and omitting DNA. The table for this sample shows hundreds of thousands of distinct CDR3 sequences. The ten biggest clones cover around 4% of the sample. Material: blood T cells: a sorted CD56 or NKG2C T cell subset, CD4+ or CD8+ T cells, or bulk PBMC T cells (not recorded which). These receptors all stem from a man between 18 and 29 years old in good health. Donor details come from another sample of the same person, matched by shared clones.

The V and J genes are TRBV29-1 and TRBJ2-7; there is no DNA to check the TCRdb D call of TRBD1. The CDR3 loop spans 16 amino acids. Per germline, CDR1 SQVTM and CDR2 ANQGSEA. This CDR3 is CSVVETGGRSSYEQYF.

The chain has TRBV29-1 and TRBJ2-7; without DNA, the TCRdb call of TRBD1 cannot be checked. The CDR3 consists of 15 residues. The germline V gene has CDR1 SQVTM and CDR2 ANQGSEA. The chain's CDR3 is CSVEFEQGAKYEQYF.

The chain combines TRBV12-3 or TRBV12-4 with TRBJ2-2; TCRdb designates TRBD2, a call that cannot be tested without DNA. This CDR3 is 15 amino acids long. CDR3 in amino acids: CASSYTSGGTGELFF.

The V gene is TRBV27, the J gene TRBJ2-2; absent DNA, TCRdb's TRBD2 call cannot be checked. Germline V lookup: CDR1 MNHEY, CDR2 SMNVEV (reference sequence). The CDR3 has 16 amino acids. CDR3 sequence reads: CASSRTGGPDTGELFF.

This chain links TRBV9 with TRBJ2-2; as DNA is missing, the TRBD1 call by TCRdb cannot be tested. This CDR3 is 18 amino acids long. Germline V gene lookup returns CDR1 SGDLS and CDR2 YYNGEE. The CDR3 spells CASSGRTGAPTNTGELFF.

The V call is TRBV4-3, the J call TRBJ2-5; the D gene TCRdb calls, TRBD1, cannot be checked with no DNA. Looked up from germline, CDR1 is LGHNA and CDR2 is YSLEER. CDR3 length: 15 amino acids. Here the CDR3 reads CASSQGVQGQETQYF.

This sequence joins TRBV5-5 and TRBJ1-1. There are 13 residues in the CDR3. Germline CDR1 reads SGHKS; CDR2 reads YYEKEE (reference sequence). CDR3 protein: CASSLDRVVRAFF.

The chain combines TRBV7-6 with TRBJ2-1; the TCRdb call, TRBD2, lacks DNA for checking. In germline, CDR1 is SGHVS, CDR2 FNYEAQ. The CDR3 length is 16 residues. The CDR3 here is CASSLVLAGGSREQFF.

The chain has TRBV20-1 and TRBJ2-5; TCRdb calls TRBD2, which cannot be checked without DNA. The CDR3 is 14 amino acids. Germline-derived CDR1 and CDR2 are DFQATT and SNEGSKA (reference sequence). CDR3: CSATTLGSLETQYF.

CDR3 loop: CSARNLAGRDYNEQFF. V is TRBV20-1 and J is TRBJ2-1; no DNA is available, so the TRBD1 call from TCRdb remains unchecked. Looked up from germline, CDR1 is DFQATT and CDR2 is SNEGSKA (reference sequence). The CDR3 spans 16 residues.

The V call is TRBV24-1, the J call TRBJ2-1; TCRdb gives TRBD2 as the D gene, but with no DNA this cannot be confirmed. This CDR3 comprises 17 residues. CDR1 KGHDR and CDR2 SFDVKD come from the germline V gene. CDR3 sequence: CATSDPMTSGRGNEQFF.

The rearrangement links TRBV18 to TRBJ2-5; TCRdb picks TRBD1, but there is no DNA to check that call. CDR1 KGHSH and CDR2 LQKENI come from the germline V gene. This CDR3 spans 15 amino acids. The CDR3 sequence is CASSPGTGSGETQYF.

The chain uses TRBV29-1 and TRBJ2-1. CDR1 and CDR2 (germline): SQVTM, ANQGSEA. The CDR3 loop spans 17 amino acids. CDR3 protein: CSVDSLGLGRSYNEQFF.

CDR3 residues: CASSYSVGSSYNEQFF. V and J are TRBV6-5 and TRBJ2-1. CDR1 is MNHEY and CDR2 is SVGAGI in the germline V gene. This CDR3 comprises 16 residues.

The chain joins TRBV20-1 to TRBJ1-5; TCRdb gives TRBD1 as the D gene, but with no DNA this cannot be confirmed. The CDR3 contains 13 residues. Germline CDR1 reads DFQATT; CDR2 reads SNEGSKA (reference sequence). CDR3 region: CSATTGGLQPQHF.

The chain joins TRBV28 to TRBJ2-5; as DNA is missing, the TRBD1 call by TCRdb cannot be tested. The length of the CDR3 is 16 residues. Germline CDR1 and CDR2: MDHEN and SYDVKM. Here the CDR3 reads CASSFSTGGFQETQYF. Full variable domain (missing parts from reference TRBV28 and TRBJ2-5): DVKVTQSSRYLVKRTGEKVFLECVQDMDHENMFWYRQDPGLGLRLIYFSYDVKMKEKGDIPEGYSVSREKKERFSLILESASTNQTSMYLCASSFSTGGFQETQYFGPGTRLLVL.

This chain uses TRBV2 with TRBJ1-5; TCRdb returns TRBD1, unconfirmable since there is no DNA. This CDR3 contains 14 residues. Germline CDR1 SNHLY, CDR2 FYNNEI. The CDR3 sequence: CASSNPGQAQPQHF.

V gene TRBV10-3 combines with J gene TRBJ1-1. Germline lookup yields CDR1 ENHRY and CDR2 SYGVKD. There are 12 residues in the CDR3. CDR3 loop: CAISEVDTEAFF.

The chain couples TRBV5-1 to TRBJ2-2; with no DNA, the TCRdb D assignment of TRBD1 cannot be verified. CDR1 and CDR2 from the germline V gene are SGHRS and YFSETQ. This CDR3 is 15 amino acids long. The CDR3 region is CASSGQSSQTGELFF.

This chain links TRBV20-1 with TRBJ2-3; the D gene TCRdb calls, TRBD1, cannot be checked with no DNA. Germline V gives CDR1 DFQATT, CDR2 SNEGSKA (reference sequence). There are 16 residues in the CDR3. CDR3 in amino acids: CSARASAGTGTDTQYF.